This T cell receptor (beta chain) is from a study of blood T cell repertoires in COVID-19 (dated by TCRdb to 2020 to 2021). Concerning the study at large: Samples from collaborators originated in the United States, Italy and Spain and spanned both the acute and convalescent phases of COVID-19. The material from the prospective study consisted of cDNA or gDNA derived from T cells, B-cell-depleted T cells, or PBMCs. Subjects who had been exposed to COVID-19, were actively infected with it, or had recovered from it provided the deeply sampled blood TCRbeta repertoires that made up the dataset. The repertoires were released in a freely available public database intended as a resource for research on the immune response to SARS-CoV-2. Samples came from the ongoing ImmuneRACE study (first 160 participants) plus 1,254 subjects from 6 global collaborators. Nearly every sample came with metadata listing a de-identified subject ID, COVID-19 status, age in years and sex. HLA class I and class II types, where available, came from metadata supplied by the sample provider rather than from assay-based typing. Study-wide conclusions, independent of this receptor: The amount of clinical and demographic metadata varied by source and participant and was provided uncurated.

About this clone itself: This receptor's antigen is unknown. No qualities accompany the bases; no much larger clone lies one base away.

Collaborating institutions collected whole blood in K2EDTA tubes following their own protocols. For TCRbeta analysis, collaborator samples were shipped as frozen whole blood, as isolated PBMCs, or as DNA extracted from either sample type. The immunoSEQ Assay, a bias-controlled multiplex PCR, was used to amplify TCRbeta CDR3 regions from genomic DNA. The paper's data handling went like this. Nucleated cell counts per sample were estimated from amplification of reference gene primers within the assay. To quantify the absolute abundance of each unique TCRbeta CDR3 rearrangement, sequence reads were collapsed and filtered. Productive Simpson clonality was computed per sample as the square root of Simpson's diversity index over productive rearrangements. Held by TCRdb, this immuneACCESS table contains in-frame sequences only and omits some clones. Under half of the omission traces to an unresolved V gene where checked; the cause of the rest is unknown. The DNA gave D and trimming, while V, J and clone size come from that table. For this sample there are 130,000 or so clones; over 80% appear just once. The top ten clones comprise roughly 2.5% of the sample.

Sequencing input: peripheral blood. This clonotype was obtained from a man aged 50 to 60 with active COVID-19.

CDR3 region: CASSPPHRGNTEAFF. The base sequence is TGTGCCAGCTCACCACCTCACAGGGGGAACACTGAAGCTTTCTTT. The sequence links TRBV18 to TRBJ1-1, and 7 junctional nucleotides match TRBD1. CDR1 and CDR2 are drawn from the germline V gene: KGHSH, LQKENI. Unmatched junction bases come to 2, with V trimmed by 0 bases and J by 1 base. Including the terminal cysteine and phenylalanine, the CDR3 comprises 15 residues. The read is trimmed to its CDR3 DNA, 45 bases read in frame from base 1.